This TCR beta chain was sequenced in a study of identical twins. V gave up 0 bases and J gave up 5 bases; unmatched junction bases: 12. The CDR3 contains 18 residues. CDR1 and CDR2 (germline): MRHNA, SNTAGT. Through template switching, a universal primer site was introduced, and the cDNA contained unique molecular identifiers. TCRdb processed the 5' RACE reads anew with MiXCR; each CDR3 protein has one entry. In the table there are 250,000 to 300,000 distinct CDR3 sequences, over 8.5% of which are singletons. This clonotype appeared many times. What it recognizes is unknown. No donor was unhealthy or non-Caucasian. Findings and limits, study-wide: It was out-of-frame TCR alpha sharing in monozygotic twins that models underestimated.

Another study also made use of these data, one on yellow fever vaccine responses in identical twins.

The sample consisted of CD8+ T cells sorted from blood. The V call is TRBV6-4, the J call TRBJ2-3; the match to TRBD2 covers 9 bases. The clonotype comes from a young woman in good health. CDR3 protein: CASSDSLGLAGGLDTQYF. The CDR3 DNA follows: TGTGCCAGCAGTGACTCCCTGGGACTAGCCGGGGGACTAGATACGCAGTATTTT.